A single sample gave rise to the 17 T cell receptor beta chains below, sequenced in a study of shared clonotypes between healthy human individuals. Positive CCR7 selection of CD45RO-negative cells yielded the naive CD8 cells, and terminally differentiated effector memory CD45RA+ cells were excluded. The repertoire was sequenced with immunoSEQ multiplex PCR; TCRdb's copy has only in-frame clones and lacks some. The sample yields about 2 million clones, roughly 95% seen once. The sample comprised naive CD8+ T cells sorted from blood. These receptors were taken from a man aged 18 to 30 in good health.

The chain joins TRBV9 to TRBJ2-1; D uncertain. The ends were cut back, 4 bases at V and 0 bases at J, with 17 bases in the middle. The CDR3 runs 17 residues. Per germline, CDR1 SGDLS and CDR2 YYNGEE. CDR3 nucleotides: TGTGCCAGCAGCACCCGTGGCGCGCCAAGCTCCTACAATGAGCAGTTCTTC. This sequence encodes CASSTRGAPSSYNEQFF. The variable domain in full, with the rest retrieved from reference TRBV9 and TRBJ2-1, is DSGVTQTPKHLITATGQRVTLRCSPRSGDLSVYWYQQSLDQGLQFLIQYYNGEERAKGNILERFSAQQFPDLHSELNLSSLELGDSALYFCASSTRGAPSSYNEQFFGPGTRLTVL.

As concerns this clone: The sample contains more than one DNA sequence encoding this CDR3. The chain recombines TRBV13 with TRBJ1-3; D gene unclear. This CDR3 comprises 12 residues. V dropped 3 bases and J dropped 3 bases, with 3 bases sitting between them. Germline V gene sequence: CDR1 PRHDT, CDR2 FYEKMQ (reference sequence). The CDR3 DNA sequence: TGTGCCAGCAGCTTCGGTGGAAACACCATATATTTT. The encoded protein is CASSFGGNTIYF. The entire variable domain, with the rest obtained from reference TRBV13 and TRBJ1-3, is as follows: AAGVIQSPRHLIKEKRETATLKCYPIPRHDTVYWYQQGPGQDPQFLISFYEKMQSDKGSIPDRFSAQQFSDYHSELNMSSLELGDSALYFCASSFGGNTIYFGEGSWLTVV.

The rearrangement joins TRBV5-4 to TRBJ2-7, with a tentative D call TRBD1 (6 bases). Trimming stripped 3 bases from V and 4 bases from J, with 11 bases between. Germline V gene sequence: CDR1 SGHNT, CDR2 YYREEE (reference sequence). CDR3 length: 13 residues. The CDR3 DNA sequence: TGTGCCAGCAGCTCCACAGGGATTTACGAGCAGTACTTC. Translated, it gives CASSSTGIYEQYF.

The J gene is TRBJ2-3, the V gene TRBV9, with 7 positions matching TRBD2. The J segment lost 1 base and the V segment lost 2 bases, leaving 4 bases of the junction unmatched. This CDR3 is built from 15 residues. Germline CDR1 and CDR2: SGDLS and YYNGEE. In DNA, the CDR3 is TGTGCCAGCAGCGTCGGGGGGTTTGGCACAGATACGCAGTATTTT. Its translation: CASSVGGFGTDTQYF.

The V and J genes are TRBV9 and TRBJ1-2, with D unclear. The V end lost 5 bases, the J end lost 8 bases, and 10 bases lay between the germline ends. In germline, CDR1 is SGDLS, CDR2 YYNGEE. The CDR3 runs 11 residues. CDR3 nucleotide sequence: TGTGCCAGCAGGTCGGAAAGGGGCTACACCTTC. Amino acids: CASRSERGYTF.

This chain uses TRBV19 with TRBJ2-1; D is unclear. V gave up 4 bases and J gave up 9 bases, with 10 bases separating them. Germline CDR1 LNHDA, CDR2 SQIVND (reference sequence). The CDR3 extends over 12 amino acids. The CDR3 region has the DNA TGTGCCAGTAGTAATGCAGCTAGTGAGCAGTTCTTC. It specifies CASSNAASEQFF.

This clone was seen once. The chain uses TRBV27 and TRBJ2-1, with 11 bases lining up with TRBD2. The ends lost 7 bases at V and 3 bases at J; junction bases unmatched: 8. The CDR3 has 16 amino acids. Germline V gives CDR1 MNHEY, CDR2 SMNVEV (reference sequence). CDR3 region: CASTPASGRYYNEQFF. CDR3 DNA sequence: TGTGCCAGCACCCCGGCTAGCGGGAGGTACTACAATGAGCAGTTCTTC.

The chain links TRBV28 to TRBJ1-2; TRBD1 matches 8 bases. V shed 7 bases and J 4 bases; nucleotides not matched to a gene: 5. The CDR3 runs to 13 residues. Germline lookup yields CDR1 MDHEN and CDR2 SYDVKM. The CDR3 DNA reads TGTGCCAGCATAACAGGGGGGACCTATGGCTACACCTTC. Translating it yields CASITGGTYGYTF.

This chain links TRBV5-1 with TRBJ2-1; D is unclear. V dropped 0 bases and J dropped 7 bases, with 11 bases sitting between them. This CDR3 spans 14 amino acids. Germline-derived CDR1 and CDR2 are SGHRS and YFSETQ. CDR3 DNA sequence: TGCGCCAGCAGCTTGGAGGGCAGTCGAAATGAGCAGTTCTTC. This codes for CASSLEGSRNEQFF.

The chain recombines TRBV27 with TRBJ2-3; D could derive from TRBD1 or TRBD2 (5 bases each). This CDR3 is 12 amino acids long. V dropped 6 bases and J dropped 7 bases, with 11 bases sitting between them. Germline CDR1 and CDR2: MNHEY and SMNVEV (reference sequence). The CDR3, as DNA: TGTGCCAGCAGGGACGAGGGGAATACGCAGTATTTT. It is translated as CASRDEGNTQYF.

CDR3 region: CASTWDRGYEQYF. The CDR3, as DNA: TGTGCCAGCACCTGGGACAGAGGCTACGAGCAGTACTTC. V gene TRBV5-6 combines with J gene TRBJ2-5; 7 bases line up with TRBD1. The end of the DNA aligns better with TRBJ2-7, so the J call may be wrong. The CDR3 is made up of 13 amino acids. The germline gives CDR1 SGHDT, CDR2 YYEEEE.

The chain joins TRBV10-2 to TRBJ1-6, with D unresolved. The germline V and J ends were trimmed by 2 bases and 5 bases, with 7 bases remaining between them. The CDR3 has 14 amino acids. Germline V gives CDR1 WSHSY, CDR2 SAAADI. CDR3 in amino acids: CASSEERDNSPLHF. The CDR3 region has the DNA TGCGCCAGCAGTGAGGAACGGGATAATTCACCCCTCCACTTT.

This chain links TRBV5-6 with TRBJ2-7; TRBD2 agrees at 11 bases. The CDR3 consists of 17 residues. Germline values: CDR1 SGHDT, CDR2 YYEEEE. Trimming cost V 4 bases and J 4 bases; bases outside gene matches: 13. The CDR3 DNA follows: TGTGCCAGCAGCACGACAGGGTCGGGACTAGCGGATTACGAGCAGTACTTC. Translating it yields CASSTTGSGLADYEQYF.

V is TRBV5-1 and J is TRBJ2-3; D is undetermined. V was clipped by 2 bases and J by 4 bases, with 8 bases between them. Germline V gene data show CDR1 as SGHRS and CDR2 as YFSETQ. The CDR3 runs 13 residues. The CDR3 spells CASSLGSPDTQYF. The CDR3 DNA reads TGCGCCAGCAGCTTAGGTAGTCCAGATACGCAGTATTTT.

In this sample, this clone turned up a few times. The chain combines TRBV27 with TRBJ1-5, with 10 bases aligning to TRBD1. Germline V CDR1 and CDR2: MNHEY, SMNVEV (reference sequence). Losses at the gene ends were 4 bases for V and 6 bases for J; bases not matched to a gene: 3. The length of the CDR3 is 14 residues. CDR3 sequence reads: CASSWTGGFQPQHF. CDR3 bases: TGTGCCAGCAGTTGGACAGGGGGGTTTCAGCCCCAGCATTTT.

A note on this clone: One end of the junction does not line up with germline, which may come from a read error. The V and J genes are TRBV7-9 and TRBJ2-2; the match to TRBD2 covers 10 bases. The CDR3 is made up of 15 amino acids. Per germline, CDR1 SEHNR and CDR2 FQNEAQ (reference sequence). The CDR3 DNA reads TGTGCCAGCAGCGTAGCGGGAGGGAACACCGGGGAGCTGTTTTTT. Its translation: CASSVAGGNTGELFF.

CDR3 residues: CATAQVGGGGYTF. As DNA, the CDR3 is TGTGCCACCGCACAGGTGGGTGGCGGTGGCTACACCTTC. V and J are TRBV15 and TRBJ1-2, with D possibly matching TRBD1 (5 bases). This CDR3 spans 13 amino acids. Germline V gene lookup returns CDR1 LNHNV and CDR2 YYDKDF (reference sequence). The V end lost 8 bases, the J end lost 7 bases, and 17 bases lay between the germline ends.